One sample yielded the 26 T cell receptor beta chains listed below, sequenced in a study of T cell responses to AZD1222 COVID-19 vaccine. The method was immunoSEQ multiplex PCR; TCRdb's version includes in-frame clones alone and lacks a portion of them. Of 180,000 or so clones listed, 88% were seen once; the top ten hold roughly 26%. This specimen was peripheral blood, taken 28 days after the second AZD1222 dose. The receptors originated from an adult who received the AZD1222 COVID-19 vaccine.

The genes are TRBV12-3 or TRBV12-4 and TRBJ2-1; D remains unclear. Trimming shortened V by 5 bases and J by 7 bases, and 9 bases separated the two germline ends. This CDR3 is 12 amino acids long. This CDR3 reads CASSPDHNEQFF. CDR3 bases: TGTGCCAGCAGTCCCGACCATAATGAGCAGTTCTTC.

The CDR3 DNA reads TGTGCCAGCTCCAAAGTGTCGGAATCAGCTTTCTTT. It encodes CASSKVSESAFF. The chain uses TRBV18 and TRBJ1-1; D unresolved. V lost 6 bases to trimming and J lost 10 bases, with 15 bases between them. CDR1 is KGHSH, CDR2 LQKENI, per germline. The CDR3 totals 12 residues.

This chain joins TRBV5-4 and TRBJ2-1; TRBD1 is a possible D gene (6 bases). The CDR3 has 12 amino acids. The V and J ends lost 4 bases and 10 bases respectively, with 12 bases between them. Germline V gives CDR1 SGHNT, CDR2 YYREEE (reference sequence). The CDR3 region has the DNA TGTGCCAGCAGCCTACAGGGTGGCGAGCAGTTCTTC. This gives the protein CASSLQGGEQFF.

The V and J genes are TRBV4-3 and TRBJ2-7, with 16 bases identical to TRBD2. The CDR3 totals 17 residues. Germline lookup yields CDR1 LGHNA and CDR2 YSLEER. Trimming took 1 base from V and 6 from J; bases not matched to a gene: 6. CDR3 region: CASSQGGLAGGHGEQYF. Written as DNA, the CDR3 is TGCGCCAGCAGCCAAGGGGGACTAGCGGGAGGGCATGGCGAGCAGTACTTC.

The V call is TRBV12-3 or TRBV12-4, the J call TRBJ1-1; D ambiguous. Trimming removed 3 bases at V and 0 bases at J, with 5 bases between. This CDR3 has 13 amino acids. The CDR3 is CASSFGLNTEAFF. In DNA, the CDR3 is TGTGCCAGCAGTTTTGGGCTGAACACTGAAGCTTTCTTT.

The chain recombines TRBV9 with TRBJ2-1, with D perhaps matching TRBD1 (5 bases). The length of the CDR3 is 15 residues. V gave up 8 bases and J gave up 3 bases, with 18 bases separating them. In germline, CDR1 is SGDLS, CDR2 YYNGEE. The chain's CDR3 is CASTKIQADYNEQFF. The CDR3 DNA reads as TGTGCCAGTACTAAGATACAGGCAGACTACAATGAGCAGTTCTTC. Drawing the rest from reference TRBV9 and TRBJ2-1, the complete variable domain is DSGVTQTPKHLITATGQRVTLRCSPRSGDLSVYWYQQSLDQGLQFLIQYYNGEERAKGNILERFSAQQFPDLHSELNLSSLELGDSALYFCASTKIQADYNEQFFGPGTRLTVL.

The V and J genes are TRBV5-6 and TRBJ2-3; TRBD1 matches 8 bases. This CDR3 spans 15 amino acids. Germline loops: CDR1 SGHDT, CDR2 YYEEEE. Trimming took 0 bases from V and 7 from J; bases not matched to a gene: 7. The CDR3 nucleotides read TGTGCCAGCAGCTTGGACTATACAGGGGGGAATACGCAGTATTTT. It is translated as CASSLDYTGGNTQYF. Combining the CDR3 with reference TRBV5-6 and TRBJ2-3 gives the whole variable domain DAGVTQSPTHLIKTRGQQVTLRCSPKSGHDTVSWYQQALGQGPQFIFQYYEEEERQRGNFPDRFSGHQFPNYSSELNVNALLLGDSALYLCASSLDYTGGNTQYFGPGTRLTVL.

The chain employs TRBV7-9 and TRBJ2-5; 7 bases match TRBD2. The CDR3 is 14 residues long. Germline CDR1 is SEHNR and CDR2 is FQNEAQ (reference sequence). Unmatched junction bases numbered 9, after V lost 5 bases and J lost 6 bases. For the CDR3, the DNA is TGTGCCAGCAGCAGCGAACTAGCGATCAAGACCCAGTACTTC. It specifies CASSSELAIKTQYF.

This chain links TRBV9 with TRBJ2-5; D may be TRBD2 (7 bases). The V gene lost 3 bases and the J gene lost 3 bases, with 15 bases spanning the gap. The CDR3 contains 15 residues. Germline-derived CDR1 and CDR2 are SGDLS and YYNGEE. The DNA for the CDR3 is TGTGCCAGCAGCGCTGGAGGGGGAGGGGAAGAGACCCAGTACTTC. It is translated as CASSAGGGGEETQYF.

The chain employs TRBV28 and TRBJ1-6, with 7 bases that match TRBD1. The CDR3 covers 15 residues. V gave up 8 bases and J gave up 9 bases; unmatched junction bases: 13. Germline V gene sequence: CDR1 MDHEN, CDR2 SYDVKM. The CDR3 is CASASEGAGRSPLHF. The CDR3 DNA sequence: TGTGCCAGCGCCAGCGAGGGGGCAGGTCGTTCACCCCTCCACTTT.

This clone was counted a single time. CDR3 sequence: CSAGGRGEQYF. CDR3 bases: TGCAGTGCGGGCGGGAGAGGGGAGCAGTACTTC. V gene TRBV20-1 combines with J gene TRBJ2-7; 7 nucleotides align to TRBD2. This CDR3 is 11 amino acids long. Per the germline V gene, CDR1 is DFQATT and CDR2 is SNEGSKA (reference sequence). V trimming: 6 bases; J trimming: 7 bases; junction bases outside the gene matches: 6.

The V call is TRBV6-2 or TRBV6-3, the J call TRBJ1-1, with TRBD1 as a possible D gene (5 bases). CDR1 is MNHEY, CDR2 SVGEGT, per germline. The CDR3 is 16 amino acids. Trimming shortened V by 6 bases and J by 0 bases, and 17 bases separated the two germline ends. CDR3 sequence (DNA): TGTGCCAGCAGACCTACGGACGGAGGGGTGAACACTGAAGCTTTCTTT. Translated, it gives CASRPTDGGVNTEAFF.

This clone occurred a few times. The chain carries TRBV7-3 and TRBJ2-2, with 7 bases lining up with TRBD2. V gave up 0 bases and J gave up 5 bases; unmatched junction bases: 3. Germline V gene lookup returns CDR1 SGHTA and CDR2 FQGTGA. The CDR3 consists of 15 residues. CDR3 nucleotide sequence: TGTGCCAGCAGCTTAACGGGACTACCTACCGGGGAGCTGTTTTTT. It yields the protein CASSLTGLPTGELFF.

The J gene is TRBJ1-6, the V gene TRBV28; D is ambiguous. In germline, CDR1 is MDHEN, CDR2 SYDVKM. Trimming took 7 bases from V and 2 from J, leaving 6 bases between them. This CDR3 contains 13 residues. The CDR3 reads CASTGTYNSPLHF. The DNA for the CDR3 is TGTGCCAGCACCGGGACCTATAATTCACCCCTCCACTTT.

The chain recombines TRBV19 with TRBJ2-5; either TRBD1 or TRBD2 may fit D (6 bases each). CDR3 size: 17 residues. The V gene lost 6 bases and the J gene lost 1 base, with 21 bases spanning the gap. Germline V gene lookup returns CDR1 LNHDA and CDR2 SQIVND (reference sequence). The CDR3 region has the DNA TGTGCCAGTAGGGGACTGATACAGGGTGGGTTCCAAGAGACCCAGTACTTC. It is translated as CASRGLIQGGFQETQYF.

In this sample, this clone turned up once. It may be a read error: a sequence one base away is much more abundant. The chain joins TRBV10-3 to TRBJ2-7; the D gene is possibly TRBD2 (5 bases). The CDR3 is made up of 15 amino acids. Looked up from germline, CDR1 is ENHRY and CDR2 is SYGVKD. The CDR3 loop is CAISDPAEVSYERYF. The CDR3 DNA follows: TGTGCCATCAGTGACCCGGCGGAGGTCTCCTACGAGCGGTACTTC.

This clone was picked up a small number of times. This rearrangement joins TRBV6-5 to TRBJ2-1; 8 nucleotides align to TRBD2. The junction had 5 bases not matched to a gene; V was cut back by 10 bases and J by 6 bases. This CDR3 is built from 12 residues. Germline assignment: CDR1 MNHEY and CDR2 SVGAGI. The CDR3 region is CAIPGGGNEQFF. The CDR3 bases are TGTGCCATACCGGGGGGGGGCAATGAGCAGTTCTTC.

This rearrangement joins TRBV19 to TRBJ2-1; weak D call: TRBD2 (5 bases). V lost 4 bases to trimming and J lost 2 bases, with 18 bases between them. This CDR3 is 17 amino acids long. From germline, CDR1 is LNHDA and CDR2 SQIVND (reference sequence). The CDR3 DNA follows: TGTGCCAGTAGTACGGAGCTTTGGGGAGCCACCTACAATGAGCAGTTCTTC. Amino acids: CASSTELWGATYNEQFF. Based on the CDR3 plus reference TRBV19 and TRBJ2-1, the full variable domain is DGGITQSPKYLFRKEGQNVTLSCEQNLNHDAMYWYRQDPGQGLRLIYYSQIVNDFQKGDIAEGYSVSREKKESFPLTVTSAQKNPTAFYLCASSTELWGATYNEQFFGPGTRLTVL.

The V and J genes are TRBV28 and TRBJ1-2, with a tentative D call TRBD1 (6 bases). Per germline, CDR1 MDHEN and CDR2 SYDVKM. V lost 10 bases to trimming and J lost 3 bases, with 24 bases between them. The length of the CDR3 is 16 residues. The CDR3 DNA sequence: TGTGCCACCATCTTGTCTGGGGGGGCCGCCTACTATGGCTACACCTTC. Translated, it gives CATILSGGAAYYGYTF.

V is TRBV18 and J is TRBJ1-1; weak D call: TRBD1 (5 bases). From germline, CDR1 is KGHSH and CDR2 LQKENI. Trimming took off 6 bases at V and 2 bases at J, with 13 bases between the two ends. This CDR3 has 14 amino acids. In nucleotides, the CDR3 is TGTGCCAGCTCCCCCTCGGACATAAACACTGAAGCTTTCTTT. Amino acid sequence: CASSPSDINTEAFF.

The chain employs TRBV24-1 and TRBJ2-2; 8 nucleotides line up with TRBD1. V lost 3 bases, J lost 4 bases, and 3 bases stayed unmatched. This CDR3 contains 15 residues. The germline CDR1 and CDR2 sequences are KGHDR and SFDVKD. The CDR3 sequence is CATSDTTGATGELFF. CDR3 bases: TGTGCCACCAGTGATACGACAGGGGCCACCGGGGAGCTGTTTTTT.

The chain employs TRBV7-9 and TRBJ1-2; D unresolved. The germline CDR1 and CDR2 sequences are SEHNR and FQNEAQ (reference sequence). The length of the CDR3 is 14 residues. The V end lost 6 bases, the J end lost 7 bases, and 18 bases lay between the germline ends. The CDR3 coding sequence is TGTGCCAGCAGGTCGGAGGTGGGTTCGGGTGGCTACACCTTC. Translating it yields CASRSEVGSGGYTF.

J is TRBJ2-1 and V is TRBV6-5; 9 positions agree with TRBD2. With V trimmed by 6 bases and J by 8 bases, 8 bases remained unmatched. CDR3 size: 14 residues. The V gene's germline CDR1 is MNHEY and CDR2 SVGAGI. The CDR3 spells CASSSGRSVYEQFF. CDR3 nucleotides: TGTGCCAGCAGCAGCGGGAGGTCCGTCTATGAGCAGTTCTTC.

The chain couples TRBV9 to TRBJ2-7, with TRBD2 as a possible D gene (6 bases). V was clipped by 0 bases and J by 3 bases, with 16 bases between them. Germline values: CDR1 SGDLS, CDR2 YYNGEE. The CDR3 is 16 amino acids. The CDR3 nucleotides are TGTGCCAGCAGCGTAGGGGTTGGAGGGGCAGGCTACGAGCAGTACTTC. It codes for CASSVGVGGAGYEQYF.

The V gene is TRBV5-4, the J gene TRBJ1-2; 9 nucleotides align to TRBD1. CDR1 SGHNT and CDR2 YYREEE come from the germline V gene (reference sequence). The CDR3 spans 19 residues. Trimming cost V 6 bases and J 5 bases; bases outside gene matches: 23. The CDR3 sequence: CASTTSAGQGLLGYYGYTF. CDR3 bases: TGTGCCAGCACCACCTCCGCGGGACAGGGTCTATTAGGGTATTATGGCTACACCTTC.

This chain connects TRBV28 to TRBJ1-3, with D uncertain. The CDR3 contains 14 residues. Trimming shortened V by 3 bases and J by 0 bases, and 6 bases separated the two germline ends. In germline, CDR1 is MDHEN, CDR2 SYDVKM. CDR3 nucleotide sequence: TGTGCCAGCAGTTTCAGAGGCTCTGGAAACACCATATATTTT. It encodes CASSFRGSGNTIYF.